These T cell receptor beta chains were read from a single sample in a study of blood T cell repertoires in COVID-19. Assay: immunoSEQ multiplex PCR; the TCRdb copy retains only in-frame clones and omits some. Here the sample spans fewer than 250,000 clones, roughly 82% being singletons. The sample taken for sequencing was peripheral blood. Source of these receptors: an older woman with acute or convalescent COVID-19. Each CDR3 is given with its conserved first and last residue. The D gene is left open where the match is weak. A row's size may be missing; if present it is once, few, many or a size class.

V gene	J gene	D gene	clone size	CDR3 DNA	CDR3 protein
TRBV5-1	TRBJ1-1	TRBD1	-	TGCGCCAGCAGCTACGGGACAGGGGATACTGAAGCTTTCTTT	CASSYGTGDTEAFF
TRBV3-1/TRBV3-2	TRBJ1-1	-	-	TGTGCCAGCAGCCCGGGACTTCAGAACACTGAAGCTTTCTTT	CASSPGLQNTEAFF
TRBV6-5	TRBJ1-4	-	once	TGTGCCAGCAGCCTCGACAGGAGTCTTCATGAAAAACTGTTTTTT	CASSLDRSLHEKLFF
TRBV6-5	TRBJ1-1	-	-	TGTGCCAGCAGTTACTCGGACAGCACTCCTAAAGCTTTCTTT	CASSYSDSTPKAFF
TRBV29-1	TRBJ2-2	TRBD1	-	TGCAGCGTCGAGGGAAGGACAGGGCACACCGGGGAGCTGTTTTTT	CSVEGRTGHTGELFF
TRBV9	TRBJ1-1	-	-	TGTGCCAGCAGCCCGCGTTTTGACACTGAAGCTTTCTTT	CASSPRFDTEAFF
TRBV11-2	TRBJ2-2	-	-	TGTGCCAGCAGCTACCGACTCGGAGGGACCGGGGAGCTGTTTTTT	CASSYRLGGTGELFF
TRBV5-1	TRBJ2-1	-	-	TGCGCCAGCAGCTTGGTAGGGGGATCCTACAATGAGCAGTTCTTC	CASSLVGGSYNEQFF
TRBV27	TRBJ2-1	TRBD2	-	TGTGCCAGCAGTTTAAGGGCGGGGACTAGCGGGTCAGAGCAGTTCTTC	CASSLRAGTSGSEQFF
TRBV3-1/TRBV3-2	TRBJ2-1	-	-	TGTGCCAGCAGCCGGCGGGGAGGGGGTGAGCAGTTCTTC	CASSRRGGGEQFF
TRBV11-2	TRBJ1-3	-	once	TGTGCCAGCAGCTTCCGTGCCGGAGCCGGGACAGGAAACACCATATATTTT	CASSFRAGAGTGNTIYF
TRBV15	TRBJ1-2	-	-	TGTGCCACCAGCAGAGATCAGGACTATGGCTACACCTTC	CATSRDQDYGYTF
TRBV6-1	TRBJ1-2	-	-	TGTGCCAGCAGTGAAACGATCACCGGGGACTATGGCTACACCTTC	CASSETITGDYGYTF
TRBV28	TRBJ1-1	TRBD1	-	TGTGCCAGCAGTTTATTACAGGGGGAAGCTTTCTTT	CASSLLQGEAFF
TRBV28	TRBJ2-1	-	-	TGTGCCAGCAGTTTATACGGGGGAGGCTACAATGAGCAGTTCTTC	CASSLYGGGYNEQFF
TRBV15	TRBJ1-1	-	-	TGTGCCACCAGTCCTAGGACACAGAACACTGAAGCTTTCTTT	CATSPRTQNTEAFF
TRBV19	TRBJ1-5	TRBD1	once	TGTGCCAGTAGTATACGGACAGGGGTGAATCAGCCCCAGCATTTT	CASSIRTGVNQPQHF
TRBV3-1/TRBV3-2	TRBJ1-2	TRBD1	-	TGTGCCAGCAGCCAAGATATAATAAGCAGGGGGCGACCCCCTTTTAACTATGGCTACACCTTC	CASSQDIISRGRPPFNYGYTF
TRBV5-4	TRBJ1-2	-	-	TGTGCCAGCAGCTTAAACCTACAGGGCAACTATGGCTACACCTTC	CASSLNLQGNYGYTF
TRBV6-4	TRBJ1-4	TRBD1	-	TGTGCCAGCAGGCGGGACAGGGGAACTAATGAAAAACTGTTTTTT	CASRRDRGTNEKLFF
TRBV10-2	TRBJ2-1	-	few	TGCGCCAGCAGTACGGACAGCTATGAGCAGTTCTTC	CASSTDSYEQFF
TRBV14	TRBJ2-7	TRBD1	-	TGTGCCAGCAGCCAAGATCCATTCTGGACAGGCCCCTACGAGCAGTACTTC	CASSQDPFWTGPYEQYF